These T cell receptor beta chains were read from a single sample in a study of blood T cell repertoires in COVID-19. Some clones are missing from TCRdb's copy, which holds only in-frame ones; the method was immunoSEQ multiplex PCR. This table has around 87,000 clones, about 77% appearing once. Material for sequencing was peripheral blood. These receptors were obtained from a human donor in a cohort sampled during active COVID-19. Both conserved end residues are part of each CDR3. D genes are given only for firm matches. The listing skips clone size in some rows; elsewhere it reads once, few, many or a size class.

>TRBD1|TRBV14|NA|TRBJ2-7
TGTGCCAGCAGCCAACTAGGGACAGGGACAGTATACGAGCAGTACTTC
CASSQLGTGTVYEQYF
>TRBD2|TRBV4-1|NA|TRBJ2-3
TGCGCCAGCAGCCTGGGGACTAGCGGGCAATATACGCAGTATTTT
CASSLGTSGQYTQYF
>TRBD1|TRBV4-1|few|TRBJ2-5
TGCGCCAGCAGCCAAGCCCCCGGGACAGGGGGAGAGACCCAGTACTTC
CASSQAPGTGGETQYF
>NA|TRBV5-1|once|TRBJ1-1
TGCGCCAGCAGCCTATATGCCATGAACACTGAAGCTTTCTTT
CASSLYAMNTEAFF
>TRBD1|TRBV4-2|NA|TRBJ1-5
TGTGCCAGCAGCCTAAAGACAGGGCCCTCGGAGCCCCAGCATTTT
CASSLKTGPSEPQHF
>TRBD1|TRBV18|NA|TRBJ1-1
TGTGCCAGCTCACCAAAGGGACAGGGAACCACTGAAGCTTTCTTT
CASSPKGQGTTEAFF
>TRBD2|TRBV7-6|NA|TRBJ2-2
TGTGCCAGCAGCTTGGGACTAGCGGCGCGATTCAAAGGGGTCGGGGAGCTGTTTTTT
CASSLGLAARFKGVGELFF
>NA|TRBV2|NA|TRBJ2-7
TGTGCCAGCAGTGGAGGCCAAGTCTACGAGCAGTACTTC
CASSGGQVYEQYF
>TRBD2|TRBV28|few|TRBJ2-1
TGTGCCAGCAGCCTTTACCCCTTAGGGGAGGGTGAGCAGTTCTTC
CASSLYPLGEGEQFF
>TRBD2|TRBV19|few|TRBJ2-2
TGTGCCAGCGGCGGGGGGGCTGGCACCGGGGAGCTGTTTTTT
CASGGGAGTGELFF
>NA|TRBV5-1|once|TRBJ1-2
TGCGCCAGCAGCTTTTCGGAGAGTGGTGGCTACACCTTC
CASSFSESGGYTF
>NA|TRBV7-2|many|TRBJ2-5
TGTGCCAGCAGCTTAGTTTATGCGAGCGGAGAGACCCAGTACTTC
CASSLVYASGETQYF
>NA|TRBV18|NA|TRBJ2-1
TGTGCCAGCTGGCCTTACGAGCTAGCGCCAACTGGGAGCTCCTACAATGAGCAGTTCTTC
CASWPYELAPTGSSYNEQFF
>TRBD2|TRBV5-1|NA|TRBJ2-5
TGCGCCAGCACCGTCTCCGGGACTAGCCAACGAGAGACCCAGTACTTC
CASTVSGTSQRETQYF
>NA|TRBV6-5|once|TRBJ1-6
TGTGCCAGCAGTTACTCGGTAGTCTGGGGCAACTCACCCCTCCACTTT
CASSYSVVWGNSPLHF
>NA|TRBV7-3|NA|TRBJ1-1
TGTGCCAGCAGCTTACCTCCAACGGGAGAAGCTTTCTTT
CASSLPPTGEAFF
>NA|TRBV2|NA|TRBJ1-5
TGTGCCAGCAGTCCACAGGGATTAAGCAATCAGCCCCAGCATTTT
CASSPQGLSNQPQHF
>NA|TRBV7-2|NA|TRBJ2-3
TGTGCCAGCAGCTTAGCAGCGGCTAGCACAGATACGCAGTATTTT
CASSLAAASTDTQYF
>NA|TRBV18|NA|TRBJ1-1
TGTGCCAGCTCGCAACAGGGTTCTGAAGCTTTCTTT
CASSQQGSEAFF
>NA|TRBV6-5|few|TRBJ1-5
TGTGCCAGCAGTCCGCTAGGGGATGGGAGGACCCAGCATTTT
CASSPLGDGRTQHF
>TRBD2|TRBV28|NA|TRBJ2-2
TGTGCCAGCGAATACCCGACTAGCTCCCGGAACACCGGGGAGCTGTTTTTT
CASEYPTSSRNTGELFF
>NA|TRBV5-1|NA|TRBJ1-3
TGCGCCAGCAGCTTGGTGCCTTGGGCAGGGCAAAGCTCTGGAAACACCATATATTTT
CASSLVPWAGQSSGNTIYF
>TRBD2|TRBV11-3|once|TRBJ2-1
TGTGCCAGCAGCCCACGGACTAGTGGCGAGCAGTTCTTC
CASSPRTSGEQFF
>TRBD2|TRBV5-1|NA|TRBJ2-7
TGCGCCAGCAGCTTGGAGGCGGGGGTACGGTACGAGCAGTACTTC
CASSLEAGVRYEQYF
>NA|TRBV7-8|NA|TRBJ2-1
TGTGCCAGCAGCCTCCGACAGATAGACGCCAATGAGCAGTTCTTC
CASSLRQIDANEQFF
>NA|TRBV19|NA|TRBJ1-6
TGTGCCAGTAGGGAGGGTTGGAATTCACCCCTCCACTTT
CASREGWNSPLHF
>TRBD2|TRBV28|few|TRBJ2-1
TGTGCCAGCAGCCACGGCGGGGGTATGGTCTACAATGAGCAGTTCTTC
CASSHGGGMVYNEQFF
>TRBD1|TRBV3-1/TRBV3-2|NA|TRBJ1-3
TGTGCCAGCAGCCAGGGGACAGGGTGGGGAAACACCATATATTTT
CASSQGTGWGNTIYF
>TRBD2|TRBV7-6|NA|TRBJ2-1
TGTGCCAGCAGCTTAGCGTTGAAGACTAGCGGTGAGCAGTTCTTC
CASSLALKTSGEQFF
>NA|TRBV12-3/TRBV12-4|NA|TRBJ1-1
TGTGCCAGCAGTTTAAGACAGAACACTGAAGCTTTCTTT
CASSLRQNTEAFF